The rows below give T cell receptor beta chains drawn from one sample of a study of cytomegalovirus exposure and HLA in healthy donors. The method was immunoSEQ multiplex PCR; TCRdb's version includes in-frame clones alone and lacks a portion of them. The repertoire holds approximately 210,000 clones, around 87% seen once, with approximately 1.5% in the top ten. Sample: PBMCs. Every receptor here comes from a woman under 30 in good health and CMV-seronegative. The CDR3 runs from the conserved cysteine through the conserved F or W. A D gene is named only where the DNA matches it firmly. The size entry is marked missing in some rows and otherwise reads once, few, many or a size class.

- | TRBJ2-1 | TRBV7-9 | - | CASSLLQGYNEQFF | TGTGCCAGCAGCTTATTGCAGGGGTACAATGAGCAGTTCTTC
- | TRBJ2-7 | TRBV9 | - | CASSAEGHLTPSYEQYF | TGTGCCAGCAGCGCAGAGGGACATCTAACACCTTCCTACGAGCAGTACTTC
- | TRBJ1-3 | TRBV11-3 | TRBD1 | CASSLDTQGQRSISGNTIYF | TGTGCCAGCAGCTTAGATACCCAGGGACAGCGAAGTATCTCTGGAAACACCATATATTTT
- | TRBJ2-5 | TRBV5-4 | TRBD1 | CASSLQGADETQYF | TGTGCCAGCAGCTTACAGGGGGCTGATGAGACCCAGTACTTC
few | TRBJ2-2 | TRBV10-1 | TRBD1 | CASSHRGRGTGELFF | TGCGCCAGCAGTCACAGGGGGCGCGGAACCGGGGAGCTGTTTTTT
- | TRBJ1-4 | TRBV2 | TRBD1 | CASSGQGNEKLFF | TGTGCCAGCAGTGGACAGGGGAATGAAAAACTGTTTTTT
- | TRBJ2-7 | TRBV27 | - | CASSLSSLGIHYEQYF | TGTGCCAGCAGTTTATCCTCACTAGGCATCCACTACGAGCAGTACTTC
few | TRBJ2-5 | TRBV7-3 | - | CASSLSRQETQYF | TGTGCCAGCAGCTTAAGTCGCCAAGAGACCCAGTACTTC
- | TRBJ1-2 | TRBV5-1 | TRBD1 | CASSLGDSFFYTF | TGCGCCAGCAGCTTGGGGGACAGCTTTTTCTACACCTTC
- | TRBJ1-2 | TRBV11-2 | TRBD1 | CASRNRGNYGYTF | TGTGCCAGCAGGAACAGGGGGAACTATGGCTACACCTTC
few | TRBJ2-7 | TRBV19 | TRBD1 | CASSIQGADEQYF | TGTGCCAGTAGTATTCAGGGGGCGGACGAGCAGTACTTC
- | TRBJ2-6 | TRBV27 | - | CASSPGAGANVLTF | TGTGCCAGCAGTCCAGGGGCCGGGGCCAACGTCCTGACTTTC
- | TRBJ2-2 | TRBV30 | TRBD2 | CARSRGAGELFF | TGTGCCCGGTCGCGGGGGGCCGGGGAGCTGTTTTTT
- | TRBJ2-7 | TRBV5-4 | TRBD2 | CASSLSTSGREQYF | TGTGCCAGCAGCCTCTCGACTAGCGGGAGAGAGCAGTACTTC
- | TRBJ2-7 | TRBV18 | TRBD2 | CASSPPSGVYEQYF | TGTGCCAGCTCGCCCCCAAGCGGGGTCTACGAGCAGTACTTC
- | TRBJ1-1 | TRBV29-1 | - | CSVQRYNTEAFF | TGCAGCGTTCAGCGATATAACACTGAAGCTTTCTTT
- | TRBJ1-6 | TRBV27 | - | CASRLEEGMRNSPLHF | TGTGCCAGCAGGCTCGAGGAGGGGATGAGGAATTCACCCCTCCACTTT
- | TRBJ2-3 | TRBV15 | TRBD1 | CATSRGLQGGTDTQYF | TGTGCCACCAGCAGAGGACTACAGGGGGGCACAGATACGCAGTATTTT
- | TRBJ2-7 | TRBV7-3 | - | CASSSQTGLTYEQYF | TGTGCCAGCAGCTCACAGACAGGCCTCACCTACGAGCAGTACTTC
- | TRBJ2-4 | TRBV6-6 | TRBD1 | CASSDGTGAKNIQYF | TGTGCCAGCAGTGATGGGACAGGAGCCAAAAACATTCAGTACTTC
- | TRBJ1-5 | TRBV7-2 | - | CASSPFSNQPQHF | TGTGCCAGCAGCCCATTTAGCAATCAGCCCCAGCATTTT
few | TRBJ2-2 | TRBV6-4 | - | CASSDSYGSTGELFF | TGTGCCAGCAGTGACTCGTACGGGAGCACCGGGGAGCTGTTTTTT
- | TRBJ2-3 | TRBV11-3 | - | CASSSRGGRRDTQYF | TGTGCCAGCAGCTCGAGGGGGGGGCGCCGAGATACGCAGTATTTT
- | TRBJ2-1 | TRBV7-9 | TRBD2 | CASSPGTSGGAYNEQFF | TGTGCCAGCAGCCCAGGGACTAGCGGGGGGGCCTACAATGAGCAGTTCTTC
- | TRBJ2-1 | TRBV13 | TRBD1 | CASTRDRPYNEQFF | TGTGCCAGCACCCGGGACAGGCCATACAATGAGCAGTTCTTC
- | TRBJ1-2 | TRBV15 | - | CATSTGLYGYTF | TGTGCCACCAGCACAGGTCTTTATGGCTACACCTTC
- | TRBJ1-4 | TRBV2 | TRBD1 | CASSAEGQGPEKLFF | TGTGCCAGCAGTGCGGAGGGACAGGGGCCTGAAAAACTGTTTTTT
- | TRBJ2-5 | TRBV7-2 | - | CASSLRREETQYF | TGTGCCAGCAGCTTACGACGGGAAGAGACCCAGTACTTC
- | TRBJ2-6 | TRBV27 | TRBD1 | CASSSGQGSSGANVLTF | TGTGCCAGCAGTTCGGGACAGGGGAGCTCTGGGGCCAACGTCCTGACTTTC